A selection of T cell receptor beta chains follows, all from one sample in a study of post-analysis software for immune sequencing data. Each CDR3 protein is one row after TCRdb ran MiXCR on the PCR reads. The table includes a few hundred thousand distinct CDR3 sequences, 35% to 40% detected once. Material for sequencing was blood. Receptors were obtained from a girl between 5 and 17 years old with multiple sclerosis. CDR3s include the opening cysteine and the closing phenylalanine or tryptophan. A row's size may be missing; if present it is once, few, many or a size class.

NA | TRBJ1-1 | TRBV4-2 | CASSPGQNLNTEAFF
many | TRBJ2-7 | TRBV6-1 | CASRESGVREQYF
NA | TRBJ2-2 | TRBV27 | CASRLAGQNTGELFF
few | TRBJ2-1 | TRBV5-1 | CASSRTDANNEQFF
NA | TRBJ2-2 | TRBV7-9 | CASSAGQGASGELFF
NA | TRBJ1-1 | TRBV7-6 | CASSLEQGSMFEAFF
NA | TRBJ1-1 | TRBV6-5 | CAGRGLGTILNTEAFF
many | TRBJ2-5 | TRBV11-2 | CASSLGLRETQYF
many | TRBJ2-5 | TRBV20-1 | CSAVEGNQETQYF
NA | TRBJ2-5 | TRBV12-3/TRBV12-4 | CASSTGTSGRLQETQYF
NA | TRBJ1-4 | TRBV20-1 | CSARDYSTNEKLFF
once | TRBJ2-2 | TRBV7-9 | CASSPGLINGERFF
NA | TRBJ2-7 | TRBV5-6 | CASSSPLRANYEQYF
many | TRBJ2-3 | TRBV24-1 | CATSGTSGRTDTQYF
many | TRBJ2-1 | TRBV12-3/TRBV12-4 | CASSSILAAYNEQFF
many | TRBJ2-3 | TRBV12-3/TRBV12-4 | CASKLRGTDTQYF
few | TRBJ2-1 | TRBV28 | CASSFRSGPMNEQFF
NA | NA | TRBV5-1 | CASSPGRGTSAYEQYF
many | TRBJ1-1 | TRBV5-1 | CASSFGQGNGKMNTEAFF
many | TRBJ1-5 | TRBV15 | CATSKGTGPQHF
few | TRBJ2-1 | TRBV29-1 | CSVTLLCNEQFF
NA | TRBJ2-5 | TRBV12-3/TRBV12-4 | CASSLNSPQETQYF
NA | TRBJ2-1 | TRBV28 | CANSLGGQETQFF
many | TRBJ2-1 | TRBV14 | CASSPSGSLNEQFF
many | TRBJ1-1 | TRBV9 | CASSPTGAMNTEAFF
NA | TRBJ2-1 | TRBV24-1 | CATATSIDEQFF
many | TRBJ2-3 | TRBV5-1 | CASRDTDTQYF
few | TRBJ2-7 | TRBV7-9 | CASSLAPSRNYEQYF
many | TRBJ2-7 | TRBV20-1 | CSANRLGGSSYEQYF
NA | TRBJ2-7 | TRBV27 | CASSPRQGGPAYEQYF
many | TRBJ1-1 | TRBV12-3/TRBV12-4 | CASTSRDWNTEAFF
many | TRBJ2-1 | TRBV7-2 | CASSRTSGGSEQFF
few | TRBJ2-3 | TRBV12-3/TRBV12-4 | CASSDSQGGGGHTDTQYF
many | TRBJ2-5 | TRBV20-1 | CSASLGGLAVQETQYF
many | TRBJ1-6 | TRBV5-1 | CASSVSQGANSPLHF
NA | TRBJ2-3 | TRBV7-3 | CASSLRPTGDTQYF
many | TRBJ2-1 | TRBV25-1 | CASSVAGASYNEQFF
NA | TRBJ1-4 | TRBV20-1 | CSARGPLANEKLFF
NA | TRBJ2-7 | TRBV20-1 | CSAPRLAGVYEQYF
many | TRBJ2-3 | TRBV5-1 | CASRSPATDTQYF
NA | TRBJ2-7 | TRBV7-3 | CASEEGDQYF
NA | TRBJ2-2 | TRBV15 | CATSRDVRGATGELFF
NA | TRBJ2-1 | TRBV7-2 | CASSLERLAAYNEQFF
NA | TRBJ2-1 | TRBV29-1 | CSVEGPGVLEQFF
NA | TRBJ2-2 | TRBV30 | CAWFSGINTGELFF
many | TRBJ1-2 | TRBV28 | CASSLLTGNYGYTF
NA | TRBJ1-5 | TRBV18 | CASSPEDRGPFWQPQHF
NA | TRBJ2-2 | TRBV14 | CASSRTNTGELFF
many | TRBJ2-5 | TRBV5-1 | CASSLAVGSQETQYF
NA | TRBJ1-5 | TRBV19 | CASSPGTGDRSNQPLHF
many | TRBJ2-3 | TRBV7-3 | CASSLVSGNTDTQYF
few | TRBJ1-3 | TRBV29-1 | CSVEGPSGNTIYF
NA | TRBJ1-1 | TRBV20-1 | CSARLNTEAFF
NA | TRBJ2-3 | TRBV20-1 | CSARPQLAYSTDTQYF
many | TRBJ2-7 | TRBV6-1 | CASSEAPLAGHYEQYF
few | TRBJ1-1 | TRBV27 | CASSRRAGNTEAFF
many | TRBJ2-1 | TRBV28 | CASSSLQSGGNEQFF
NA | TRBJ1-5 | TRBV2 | CAGREGGNQPQHF
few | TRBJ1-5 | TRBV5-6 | CASSAWDGENSNQPQHF
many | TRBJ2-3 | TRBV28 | CATRRREKYF